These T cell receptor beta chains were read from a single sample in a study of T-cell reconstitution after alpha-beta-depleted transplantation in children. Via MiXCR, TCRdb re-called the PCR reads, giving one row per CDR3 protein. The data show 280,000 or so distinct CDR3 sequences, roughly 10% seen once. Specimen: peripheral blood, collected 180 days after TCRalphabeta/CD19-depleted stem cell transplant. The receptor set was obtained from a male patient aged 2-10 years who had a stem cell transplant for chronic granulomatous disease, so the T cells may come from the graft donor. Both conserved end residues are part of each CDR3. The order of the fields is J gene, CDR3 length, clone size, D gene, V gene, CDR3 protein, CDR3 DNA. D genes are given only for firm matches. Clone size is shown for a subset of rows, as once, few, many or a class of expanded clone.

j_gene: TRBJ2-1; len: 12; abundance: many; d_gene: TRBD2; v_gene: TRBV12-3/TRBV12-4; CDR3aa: CASSPGLARLVF; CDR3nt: TGTGCCAGCAGCCCGGGACTAGCGCGGTTAGTCTTC
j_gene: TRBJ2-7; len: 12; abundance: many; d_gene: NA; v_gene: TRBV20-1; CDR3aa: CSARSGPGEQYF; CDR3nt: TGCAGTGCTAGATCGGGACCGGGTGAGCAGTACTTC
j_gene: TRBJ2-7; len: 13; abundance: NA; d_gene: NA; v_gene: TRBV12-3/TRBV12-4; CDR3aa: CASSFEGSHEQYF; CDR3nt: TGTGCCAGCAGTTTTGAGGGGTCCCACGAGCAGTACTTC
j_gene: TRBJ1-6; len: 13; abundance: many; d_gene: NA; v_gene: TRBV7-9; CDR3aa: CASSFRVGSPLHF; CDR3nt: TGTGCCAGCAGCTTCCGAGTGGGTTCACCCCTCCACTTT
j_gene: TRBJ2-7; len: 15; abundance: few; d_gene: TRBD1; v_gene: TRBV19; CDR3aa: CASSPGTGAINEQYF; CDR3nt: TGTGCCAGTAGTCCCGGGACAGGGGCTATAAACGAGCAGTACTTC
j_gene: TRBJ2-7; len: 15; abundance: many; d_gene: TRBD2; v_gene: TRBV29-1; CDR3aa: CSVEKGSGSSYEQYF; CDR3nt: TGCAGCGTTGAAAAGGGTAGCGGGAGCTCCTACGAGCAGTACTTC
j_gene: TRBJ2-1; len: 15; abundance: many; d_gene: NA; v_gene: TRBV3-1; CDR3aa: CASSQVRAFGNEQFF; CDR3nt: TGTGCCAGCAGCCAAGTCCGAGCCTTTGGTAATGAGCAGTTCTTC
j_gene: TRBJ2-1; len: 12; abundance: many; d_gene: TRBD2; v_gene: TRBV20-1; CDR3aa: CSGGRTYNEQFF; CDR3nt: TGCAGCGGGGGGAGGACCTACAATGAGCAGTTCTTC
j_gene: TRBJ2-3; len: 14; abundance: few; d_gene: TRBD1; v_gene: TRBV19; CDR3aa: CASNEGTVKPTQYF; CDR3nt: TGTGCCAGTAACGAGGGGACAGTAAAACCAACGCAGTATTTT
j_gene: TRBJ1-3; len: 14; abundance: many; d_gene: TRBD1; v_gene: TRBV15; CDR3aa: CATSRDRAGNTIYF; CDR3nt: TGTGCCACCAGCAGGGACAGGGCTGGAAACACCATATATTTT
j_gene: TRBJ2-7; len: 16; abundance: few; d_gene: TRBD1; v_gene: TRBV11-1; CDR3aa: CASSQRQGMPSYEQYF; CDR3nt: TGTGCCAGCAGCCAAAGACAGGGAATGCCCTCCTACGAGCAGTACTTC
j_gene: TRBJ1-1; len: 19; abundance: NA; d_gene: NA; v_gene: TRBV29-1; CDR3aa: CSVRWRVGSRRRSDTEAFF; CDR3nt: TGCAGCGTTAGATGGAGGGTAGGGTCGCGTCGCCGGTCGGACACTGAAGCTTTCTTT
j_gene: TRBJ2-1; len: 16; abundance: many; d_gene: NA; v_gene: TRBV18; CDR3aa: CASSPQLAGGRNEQFF; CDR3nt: TGTGCCAGCTCACCACAATTAGCTGGGGGCCGCAATGAGCAGTTCTTC
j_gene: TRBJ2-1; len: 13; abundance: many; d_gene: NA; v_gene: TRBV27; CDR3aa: CASSLRGRVEQFF; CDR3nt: TGTGCCAGCAGTTTGAGAGGGCGGGTTGAGCAGTTCTTC
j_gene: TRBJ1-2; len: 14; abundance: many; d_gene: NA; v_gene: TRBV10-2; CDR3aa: CASSESGDNYGYTF; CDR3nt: TGCGCCAGCAGTGAGTCAGGGGACAACTATGGCTACACCTTC
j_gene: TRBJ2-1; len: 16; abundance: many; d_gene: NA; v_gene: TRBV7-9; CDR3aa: CASSERGKSSYNEQFF; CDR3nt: TGTGCCAGCAGCGAAAGGGGGAAGAGCTCCTACAATGAGCAGTTCTTC
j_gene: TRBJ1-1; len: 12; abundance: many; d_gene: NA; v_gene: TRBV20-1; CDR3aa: CSVQGRMSSAFF; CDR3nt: TGCAGTGTTCAGGGCCGCATGAGTTCAGCTTTCTTT
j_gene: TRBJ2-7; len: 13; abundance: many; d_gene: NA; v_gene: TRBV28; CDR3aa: CASSMTGLYEQYF; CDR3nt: TGTGCCAGCAGCATGACAGGCCTCTACGAGCAGTACTTC
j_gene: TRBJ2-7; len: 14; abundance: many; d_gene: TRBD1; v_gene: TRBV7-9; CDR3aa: CASSYGTGGYEQYF; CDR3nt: TGTGCCAGCAGCTACGGGACAGGGGGCTACGAGCAGTACTTC
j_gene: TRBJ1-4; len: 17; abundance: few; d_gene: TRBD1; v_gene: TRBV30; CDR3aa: CASRGTGNQATNEKLFF; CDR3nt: TGTGCCAGTAGGGGGACAGGGAATCAAGCAACTAATGAAAAACTGTTTTTT
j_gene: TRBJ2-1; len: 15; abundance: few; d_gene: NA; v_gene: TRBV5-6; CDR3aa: CASSRDRSSYNEQFF; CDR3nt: TGTGCCAGCAGCCGAGACAGAAGCTCCTACAATGAGCAGTTCTTC
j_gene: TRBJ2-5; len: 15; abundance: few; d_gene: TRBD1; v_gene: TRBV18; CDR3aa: CASSPGTGGKETQYF; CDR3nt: TGTGCCAGCTCACCCGGGACAGGGGGCAAGGAGACCCAGTACTTC
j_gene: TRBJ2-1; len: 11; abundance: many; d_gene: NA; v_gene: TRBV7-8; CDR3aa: CASSLGPRQFF; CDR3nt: TGTGCCAGCAGCTTGGGGCCCCGGCAGTTCTTC
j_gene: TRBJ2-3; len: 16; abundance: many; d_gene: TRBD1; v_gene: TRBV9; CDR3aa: CASSARGLQGPDTQYF; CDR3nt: TGTGCCAGCAGCGCGAGGGGGCTCCAGGGCCCAGATACGCAGTATTTT